Following are 21 T cell receptor beta chains from one sample sequenced in a study of cytomegalovirus exposure and HLA in healthy donors. PCR used 60 Vbeta primers and 13 Jbeta primers. TCRdb's copy holds only in-frame clones and misses some; the assay was immunoSEQ multiplex PCR. The table includes about 140,000 clones, almost 85% detected once. Sample: PBMCs. These receptors were collected from a woman aged 60-75 years in good health and CMV-seropositive.

DNA of the CDR3: TGTGCCAGCAGCTTACCCGGGACAGGGGATTCACCCCTCCACTTT. This gives the protein CASSLPGTGDSPLHF. The chain combines TRBV7-8 with TRBJ1-6; 10 nucleotides match TRBD1. There are 15 residues in the CDR3. Unmatched junction bases numbered 3, after V lost 2 bases and J lost 8 bases. Germline-derived CDR1 and CDR2 are SGHVS and FQNEAQ.

The chain carries TRBV10-2 and TRBJ1-4; 7 bases fit TRBD1. The V gene end was trimmed by 8 bases and the J gene end by 3 bases; junction bases not matched to a gene: 6. The CDR3 extends over 14 amino acids. The germline V gene encodes CDR1 WSHSY and CDR2 SAAADI. CDR3 region: CASLRTGANEKLFF. DNA of the CDR3: TGCGCCAGCTTACGGACAGGCGCTAATGAAAAACTGTTTTTT.

The genes are TRBV2 and TRBJ1-1, with D maybe TRBD1 (5 bases). The CDR3 contains 13 residues. The V end lost 6 bases, the J end lost 5 bases, and 13 bases lay between the germline ends. Germline V gene lookup returns CDR1 SNHLY and CDR2 FYNNEI. CDR3 protein: CASSQTGETEAFF. The CDR3 DNA sequence: TGTGCCAGCAGCCAAACGGGGGAGACTGAAGCTTTCTTT.

The rearrangement joins TRBV5-4 to TRBJ2-5; the D gene is possibly TRBD2 (6 bases). The CDR3 covers 13 residues. V was pared by 6 bases and J by 4 bases, with 13 bases between. The V gene's germline CDR1 is SGHNT and CDR2 YYREEE (reference sequence). The DNA of the CDR3 is TGTGCCAGCACTAGCGATGAAGGAGAGACCCAGTACTTC. This encodes CASTSDEGETQYF.

The chain carries TRBV2 and TRBJ2-7; weak D call: TRBD1 (5 bases). The CDR3 covers 13 residues. The V end lost 3 bases, the J end lost 3 bases, and 9 bases lay between the germline ends. CDR1 SNHLY and CDR2 FYNNEI come from the germline V gene. CDR3 in amino acids: CASSDRVNYEQYF. CDR3 bases: TGTGCCAGCAGTGACAGGGTCAACTACGAGCAGTACTTC.

The CDR3 reads CSAIENYGYTF. CDR3 bases: TGCAGTGCAATCGAGAACTATGGCTACACCTTC. This chain uses TRBV20-1 with TRBJ1-2; D is undetermined. The germline V gene has CDR1 DFQATT and CDR2 SNEGSKA (reference sequence). V lost 6 bases and J 2 bases, leaving 7 bases between the germline ends. The CDR3 contains 11 residues.

The count of this clone is one. CDR3 sequence reads: CASSLSPSDTQYF. The CDR3 DNA reads as TGCGCCAGCAGCTTGTCTCCGTCAGATACGCAGTATTTT. The chain employs TRBV5-1 and TRBJ2-3, with unresolved D. This CDR3 is built from 13 residues. CDR1 and CDR2 from the germline V gene are SGHRS and YFSETQ. V gave up 1 base and J gave up 4 bases, with 7 bases separating them.

This chain connects TRBV18 to TRBJ2-5; D might be TRBD1 (5 bases). The J call is in doubt because the DNA end fits TRBJ2-7 better. Germline loops: CDR1 KGHSH, CDR2 LQKENI. The CDR3 runs 14 residues. The CDR3 DNA follows: TGTGCCAGCTCACCAAGGAGACAGTCCTACGAGCAGTACTTC. Protein product: CASSPRRQSYEQYF.

The CDR3 region is CSARDRGTQETQYF. The CDR3 nucleotides are TGCAGCGCCCGGGACAGGGGGACCCAAGAGACCCAGTACTTC. The rearrangement joins TRBV29-1 to TRBJ2-5, with 11 bases identical to TRBD1. CDR3 length: 14 residues. The junction had 5 bases not matched to a gene; V was cut back by 7 bases and J by 1 base. CDR1 and CDR2 from the germline V gene are SQVTM and ANQGSEA.

This chain uses TRBV10-3 with TRBJ2-1; 8 bases map to TRBD2. The junction had 10 bases not matched to a gene; V was cut back by 7 bases and J by 8 bases. CDR3 length equals 14 residues. Per germline, CDR1 ENHRY and CDR2 SYGVKD. This CDR3 reads CAITQSGSRYEQFF. In nucleotides, the CDR3 is TGTGCCATCACCCAGAGCGGGAGTCGATATGAGCAGTTCTTC.

In this sample, this clone turned up once. The V gene is TRBV5-1, the J gene TRBJ2-2; D remains unclear. The CDR3 has 13 amino acids. V gave up 4 bases and J gave up 3 bases, with 7 bases separating them. Germline V CDR1 and CDR2: SGHRS, YFSETQ. CDR3 loop: CASSAQDTGELFF. Here the CDR3 DNA reads TGCGCCAGCAGCGCCCAGGACACCGGGGAGCTGTTTTTT.

The chain is built from TRBV27 and TRBJ2-1; D might be TRBD2 (5 bases). Per the germline V gene, CDR1 is MNHEY and CDR2 is SMNVEV (reference sequence). Trimming removed 6 bases at V and 4 bases at J, with 16 bases between. The CDR3 is 15 residues long. CDR3 bases: TGTGCCAGCAGCAGAGGAGGTAGGCTATACAATGAGCAGTTCTTC. It translates to CASSRGGRLYNEQFF.

The chain has TRBV6-5 and TRBJ1-1; D is unresolved. CDR1 and CDR2 from the germline V gene are MNHEY and SVGAGI. This CDR3 contains 13 residues. The V end was cut by 0 bases, the J end by 5 bases, with 7 bases between. This CDR3 reads CASSYSQRTEAFF. CDR3 DNA sequence: TGTGCCAGCAGTTACTCTCAGAGGACTGAAGCTTTCTTT.

The chain joins TRBV6-6 to TRBJ2-7; 8 nucleotides match TRBD2. Unmatched junction bases numbered 6, after V lost 5 bases and J lost 0 bases. Per germline, CDR1 MNHNY and CDR2 SVGAGI (reference sequence). The CDR3 is made up of 15 amino acids. As DNA, the CDR3 is TGTGCCAGCAGTCGTAGCGGGACCTTCTCCTACGAGCAGTACTTC. Protein product: CASSRSGTFSYEQYF.

This clone was seen only a few times. V usage is TRBV7-3 and J usage is TRBJ2-1, with TRBD2 matching over 7 bases. V dropped 1 base and J dropped 8; count of bases not matched to a gene: 11. The CDR3 runs to 16 residues. Looked up from germline, CDR1 is SGHTA and CDR2 is FQGTGA. The CDR3 DNA reads TGTGCCAGCAGCTTAAGGGGTGGGAGGGCCCTCGATGAGCAGTTCTTC. Its translation is CASSLRGGRALDEQFF.

This clone was seen once. The chain carries TRBV30 and TRBJ2-5, with D perhaps matching TRBD1 (5 bases). The CDR3 spans 14 residues. Germline CDR1 is GTSNPN and CDR2 is SVGIG (reference sequence). The V and J ends lost 1 base and 0 bases respectively, with 9 bases between them. For the CDR3, the DNA is TGTGCCTGGAGTGGGGGCCAGTACCAAGAGACCCAGTACTTC. Translated, it gives CAWSGGQYQETQYF.

CDR3 sequence: CASSLSGTSGSRDTQYF. The CDR3 nucleotides are TGTGCCAGCAGCTTAAGTGGGACTAGCGGGAGTAGGGATACGCAGTATTTT. V is TRBV7-3 and J is TRBJ2-3; 14 bases line up with TRBD2. The CDR3 contains 17 residues. V dropped 1 base and J dropped 6; count of bases not matched to a gene: 6. CDR1 SGHTA and CDR2 FQGTGA come from the germline V gene.

J is TRBJ2-3 and V is TRBV18, with TRBD1 matching 7 bases. J lost 6 bases, V lost 6 bases, and 9 bases had no gene match. Per germline, CDR1 KGHSH and CDR2 LQKENI. The CDR3 runs 14 residues. CDR3 sequence: CASSPGQIFDTQYF. In DNA, the CDR3 is TGTGCCAGCTCCCCGGGACAGATATTTGATACGCAGTATTTT.

This chain joins TRBV19 and TRBJ2-1; 9 nucleotides line up with TRBD2. With 5 bases clipped from V and 3 bases from J, the junction kept 11 bases outside the gene matches. CDR1 is LNHDA and CDR2 is SQIVND in the germline V gene (reference sequence). The CDR3 extends over 17 amino acids. The CDR3 DNA is TGTGCCAGTAGTGACAGGGTACTAGCGGGTTACTACAATGAGCAGTTCTTC. Amino acids: CASSDRVLAGYYNEQFF.

This clone was picked up one time. This sequence joins TRBV21-1 and TRBJ1-5. TRBV21-1 is designated a pseudogene. The CDR3 extends over 16 amino acids. CDR3 nucleotide sequence: TGTGCCAGCCGGGAGGGGAATTCGGGGGAAAGTCAGCCCCAGCATTTT. Its translation: CASREGNSGESQPQHF.

The rearrangement links TRBV28 to TRBJ2-7, with 7 bases that match TRBD1. The V segment lost 7 bases and the J segment 1 base; nucleotides outside the gene matches: 10. CDR1 is MDHEN, CDR2 SYDVKM, per germline. The CDR3 spans 15 residues. DNA of the CDR3: TGTGCCAGCAATCCGACACAGGGGCGGTCCTACGAGCAGTACTTC. It translates to CASNPTQGRSYEQYF. Supplemented by reference TRBV28 and TRBJ2-7, the full variable domain reads DVKVTQSSRYLVKRTGEKVFLECVQDMDHENMFWYRQDPGLGLRLIYFSYDVKMKEKGDIPEGYSVSREKKERFSLILESASTNQTSMYLCASNPTQGRSYEQYFGPGTRLTVT.